The clone carrying this T cell receptor beta chain has a count of ten or more. Its antigen remains unidentified. The data were taken from a study of neurological immune-mediated disorders. Study results and limitations: Clinical and MRI features did not associate with the cluster found in multiple sclerosis patients. CDR3 amino acid sequences of expanded clones were not shared across subjects, a result suggesting private repertoires in all groups.

TCRdb re-analysed the 5' RACE reads in MiXCR, keeping a single row per CDR3 protein. This sample carries approximately 50,000 distinct CDR3 sequences, around 4% of them seen once, and the ten largest clones take 5.5% to 7.5%. Germline V CDR1 and CDR2: DFQATT, SNEGSKA (reference sequence). Deletions cut 5 bases from V and 0 bases from J, with 14 bases between. The CDR3 consists of 15 residues. This chain connects TRBV20-1 to TRBJ1-5; D call uncertain. The receptor's source is a man in his fifties or sixties with multiple sclerosis. The sequenced sample was PBMCs. The CDR3 sequence: CSAAKWGSSNQPQHF. For the CDR3, the DNA is TGCAGTGCTGCAAAATGGGGAAGTAGCAATCAGCCCCAGCATTTT.